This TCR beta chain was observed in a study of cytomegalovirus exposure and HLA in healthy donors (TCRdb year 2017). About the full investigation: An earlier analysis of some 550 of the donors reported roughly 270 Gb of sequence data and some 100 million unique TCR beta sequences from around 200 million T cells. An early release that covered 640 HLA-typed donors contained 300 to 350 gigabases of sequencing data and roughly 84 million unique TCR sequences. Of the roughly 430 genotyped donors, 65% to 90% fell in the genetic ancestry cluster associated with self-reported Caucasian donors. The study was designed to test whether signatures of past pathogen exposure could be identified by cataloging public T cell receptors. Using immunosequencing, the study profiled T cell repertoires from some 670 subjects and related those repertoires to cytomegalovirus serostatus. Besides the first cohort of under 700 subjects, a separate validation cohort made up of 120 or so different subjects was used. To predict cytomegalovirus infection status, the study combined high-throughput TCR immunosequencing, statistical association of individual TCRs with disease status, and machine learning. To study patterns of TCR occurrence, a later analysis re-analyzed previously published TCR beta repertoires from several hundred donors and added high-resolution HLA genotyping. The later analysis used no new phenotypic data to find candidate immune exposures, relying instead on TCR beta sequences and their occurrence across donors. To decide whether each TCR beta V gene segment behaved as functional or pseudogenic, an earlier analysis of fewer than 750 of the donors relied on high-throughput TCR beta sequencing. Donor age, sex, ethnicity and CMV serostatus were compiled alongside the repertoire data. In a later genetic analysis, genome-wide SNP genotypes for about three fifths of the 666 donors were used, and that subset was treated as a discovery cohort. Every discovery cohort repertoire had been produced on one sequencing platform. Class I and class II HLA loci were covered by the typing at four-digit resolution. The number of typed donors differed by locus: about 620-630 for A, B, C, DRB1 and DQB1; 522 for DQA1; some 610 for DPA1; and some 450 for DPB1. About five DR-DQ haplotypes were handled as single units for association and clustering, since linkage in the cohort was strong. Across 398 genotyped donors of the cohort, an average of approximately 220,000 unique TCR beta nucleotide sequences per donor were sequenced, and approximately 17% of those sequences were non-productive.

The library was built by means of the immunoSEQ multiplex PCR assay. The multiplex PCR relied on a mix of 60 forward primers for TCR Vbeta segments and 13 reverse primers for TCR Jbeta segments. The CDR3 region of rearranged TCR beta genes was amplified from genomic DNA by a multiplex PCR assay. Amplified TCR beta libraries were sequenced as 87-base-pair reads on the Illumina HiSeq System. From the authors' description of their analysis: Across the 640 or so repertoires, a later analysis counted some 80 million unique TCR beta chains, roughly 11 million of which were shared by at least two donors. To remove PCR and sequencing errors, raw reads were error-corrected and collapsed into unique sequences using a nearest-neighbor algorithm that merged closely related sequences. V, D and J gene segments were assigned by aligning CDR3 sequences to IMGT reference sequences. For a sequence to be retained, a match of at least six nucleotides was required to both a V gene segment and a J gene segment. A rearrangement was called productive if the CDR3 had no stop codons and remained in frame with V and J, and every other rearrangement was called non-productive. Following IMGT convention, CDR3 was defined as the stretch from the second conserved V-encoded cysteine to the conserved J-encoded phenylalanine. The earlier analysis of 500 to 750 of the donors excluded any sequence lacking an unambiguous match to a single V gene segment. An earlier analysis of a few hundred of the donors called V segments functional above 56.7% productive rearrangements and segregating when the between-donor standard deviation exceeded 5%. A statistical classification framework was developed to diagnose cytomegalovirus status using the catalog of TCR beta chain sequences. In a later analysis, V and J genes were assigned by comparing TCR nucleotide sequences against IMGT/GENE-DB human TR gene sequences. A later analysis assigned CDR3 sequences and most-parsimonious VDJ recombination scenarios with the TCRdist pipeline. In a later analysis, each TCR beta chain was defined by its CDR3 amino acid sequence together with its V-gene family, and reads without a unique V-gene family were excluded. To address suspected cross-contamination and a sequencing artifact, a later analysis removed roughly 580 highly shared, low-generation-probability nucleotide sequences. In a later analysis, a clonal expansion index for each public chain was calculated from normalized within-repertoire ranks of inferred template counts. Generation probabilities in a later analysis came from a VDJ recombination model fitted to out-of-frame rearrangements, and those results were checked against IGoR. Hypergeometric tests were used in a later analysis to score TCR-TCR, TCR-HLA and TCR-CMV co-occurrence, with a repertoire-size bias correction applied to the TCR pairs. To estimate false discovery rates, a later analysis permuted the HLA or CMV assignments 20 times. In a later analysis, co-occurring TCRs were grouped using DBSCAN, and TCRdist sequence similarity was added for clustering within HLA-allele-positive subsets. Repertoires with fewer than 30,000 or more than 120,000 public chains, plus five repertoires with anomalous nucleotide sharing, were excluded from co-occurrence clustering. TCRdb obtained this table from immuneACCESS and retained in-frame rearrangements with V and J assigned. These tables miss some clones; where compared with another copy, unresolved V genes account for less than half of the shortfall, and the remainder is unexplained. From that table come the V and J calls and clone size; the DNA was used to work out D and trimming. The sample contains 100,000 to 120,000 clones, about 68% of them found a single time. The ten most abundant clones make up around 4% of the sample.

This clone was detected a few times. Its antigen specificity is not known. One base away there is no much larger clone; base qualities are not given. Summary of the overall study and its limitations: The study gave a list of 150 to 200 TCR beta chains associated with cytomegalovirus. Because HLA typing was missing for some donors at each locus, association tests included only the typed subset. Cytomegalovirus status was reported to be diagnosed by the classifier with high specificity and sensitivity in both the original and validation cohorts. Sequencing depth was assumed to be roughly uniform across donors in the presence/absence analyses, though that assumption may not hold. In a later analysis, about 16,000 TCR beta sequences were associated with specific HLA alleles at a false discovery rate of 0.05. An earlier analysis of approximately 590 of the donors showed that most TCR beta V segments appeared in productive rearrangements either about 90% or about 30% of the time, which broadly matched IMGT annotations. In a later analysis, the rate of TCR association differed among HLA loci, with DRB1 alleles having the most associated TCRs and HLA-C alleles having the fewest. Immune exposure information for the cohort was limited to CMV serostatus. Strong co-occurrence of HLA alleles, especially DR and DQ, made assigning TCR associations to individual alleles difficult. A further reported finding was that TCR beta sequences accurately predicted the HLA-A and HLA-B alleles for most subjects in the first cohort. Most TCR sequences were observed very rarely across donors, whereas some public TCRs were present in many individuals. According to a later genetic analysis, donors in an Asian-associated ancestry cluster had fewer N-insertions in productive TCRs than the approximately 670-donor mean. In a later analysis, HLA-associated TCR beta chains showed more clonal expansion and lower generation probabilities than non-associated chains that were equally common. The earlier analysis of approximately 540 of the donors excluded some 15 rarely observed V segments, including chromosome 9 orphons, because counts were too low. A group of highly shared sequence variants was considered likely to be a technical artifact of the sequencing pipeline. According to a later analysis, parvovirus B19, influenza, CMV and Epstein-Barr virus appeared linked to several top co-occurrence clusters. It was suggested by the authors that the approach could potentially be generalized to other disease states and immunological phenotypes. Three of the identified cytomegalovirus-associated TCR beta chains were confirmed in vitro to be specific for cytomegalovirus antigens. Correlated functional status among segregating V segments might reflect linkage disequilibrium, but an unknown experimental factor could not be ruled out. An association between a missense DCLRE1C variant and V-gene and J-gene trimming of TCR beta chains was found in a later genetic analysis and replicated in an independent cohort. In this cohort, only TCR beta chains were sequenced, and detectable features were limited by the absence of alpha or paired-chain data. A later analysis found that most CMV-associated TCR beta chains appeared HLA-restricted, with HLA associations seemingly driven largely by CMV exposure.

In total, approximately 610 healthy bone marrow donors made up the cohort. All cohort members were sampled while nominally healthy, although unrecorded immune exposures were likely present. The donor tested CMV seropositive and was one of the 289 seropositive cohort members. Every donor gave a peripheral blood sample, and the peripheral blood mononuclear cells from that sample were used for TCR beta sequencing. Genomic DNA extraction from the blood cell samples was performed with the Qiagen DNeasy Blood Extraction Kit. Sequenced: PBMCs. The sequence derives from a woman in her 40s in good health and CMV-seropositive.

The DNA is as follows: TGTGCCAGCAGCACACGGACAGGGAACGACGAGCAGTACTTC. This sequence encodes CASSTRTGNDEQYF. Here the chain combines TRBV11-3 and TRBJ2-7, and TRBD1 matches 8 of the central bases. The CDR3 measures 14 amino acids from cysteine to phenylalanine. The CDR3 DNA has 42 bases and is translated from base 1. Trimming removed 5 bases from V and 5 bases from J; the gene matches leave 8 bases unexplained. The germline V gene specifies SGHNT as CDR1 and YENEEA as CDR2.